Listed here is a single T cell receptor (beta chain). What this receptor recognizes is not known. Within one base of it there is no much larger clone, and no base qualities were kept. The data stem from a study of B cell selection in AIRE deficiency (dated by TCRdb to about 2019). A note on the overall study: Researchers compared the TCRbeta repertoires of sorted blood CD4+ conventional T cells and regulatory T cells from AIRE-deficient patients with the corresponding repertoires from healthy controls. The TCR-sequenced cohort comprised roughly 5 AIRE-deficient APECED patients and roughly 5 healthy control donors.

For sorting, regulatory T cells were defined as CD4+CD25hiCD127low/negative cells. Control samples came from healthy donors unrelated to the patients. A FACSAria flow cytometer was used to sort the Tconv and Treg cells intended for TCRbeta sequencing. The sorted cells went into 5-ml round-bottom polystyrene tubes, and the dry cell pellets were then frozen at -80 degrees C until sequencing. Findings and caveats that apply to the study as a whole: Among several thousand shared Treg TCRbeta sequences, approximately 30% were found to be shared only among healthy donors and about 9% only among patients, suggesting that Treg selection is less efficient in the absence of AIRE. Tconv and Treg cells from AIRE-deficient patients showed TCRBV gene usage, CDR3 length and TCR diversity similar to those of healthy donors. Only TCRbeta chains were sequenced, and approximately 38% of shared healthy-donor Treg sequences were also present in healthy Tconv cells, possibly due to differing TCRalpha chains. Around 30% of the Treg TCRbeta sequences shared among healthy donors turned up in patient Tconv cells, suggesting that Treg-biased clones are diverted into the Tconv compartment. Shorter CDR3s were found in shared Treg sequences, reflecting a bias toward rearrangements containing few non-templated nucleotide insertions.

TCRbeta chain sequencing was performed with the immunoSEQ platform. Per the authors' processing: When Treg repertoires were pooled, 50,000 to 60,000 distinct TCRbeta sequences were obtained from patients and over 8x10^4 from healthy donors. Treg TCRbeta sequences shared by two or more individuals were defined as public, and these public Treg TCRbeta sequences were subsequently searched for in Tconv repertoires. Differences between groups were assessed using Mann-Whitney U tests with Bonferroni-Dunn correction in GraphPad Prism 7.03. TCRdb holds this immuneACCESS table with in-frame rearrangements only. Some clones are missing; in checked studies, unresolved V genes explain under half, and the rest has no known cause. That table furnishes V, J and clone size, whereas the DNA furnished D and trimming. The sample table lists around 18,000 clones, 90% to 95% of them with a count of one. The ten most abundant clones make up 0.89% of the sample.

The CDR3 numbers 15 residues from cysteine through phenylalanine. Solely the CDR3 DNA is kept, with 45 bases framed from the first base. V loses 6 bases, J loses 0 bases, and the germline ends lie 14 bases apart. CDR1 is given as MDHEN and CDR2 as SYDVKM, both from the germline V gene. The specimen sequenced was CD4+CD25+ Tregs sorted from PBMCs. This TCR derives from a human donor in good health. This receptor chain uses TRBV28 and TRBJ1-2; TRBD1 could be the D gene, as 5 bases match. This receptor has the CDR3 CASSSNRRSNYGYTF. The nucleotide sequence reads TGTGCCAGCAGCTCTAACAGGAGATCTAACTATGGCTACACCTTC.